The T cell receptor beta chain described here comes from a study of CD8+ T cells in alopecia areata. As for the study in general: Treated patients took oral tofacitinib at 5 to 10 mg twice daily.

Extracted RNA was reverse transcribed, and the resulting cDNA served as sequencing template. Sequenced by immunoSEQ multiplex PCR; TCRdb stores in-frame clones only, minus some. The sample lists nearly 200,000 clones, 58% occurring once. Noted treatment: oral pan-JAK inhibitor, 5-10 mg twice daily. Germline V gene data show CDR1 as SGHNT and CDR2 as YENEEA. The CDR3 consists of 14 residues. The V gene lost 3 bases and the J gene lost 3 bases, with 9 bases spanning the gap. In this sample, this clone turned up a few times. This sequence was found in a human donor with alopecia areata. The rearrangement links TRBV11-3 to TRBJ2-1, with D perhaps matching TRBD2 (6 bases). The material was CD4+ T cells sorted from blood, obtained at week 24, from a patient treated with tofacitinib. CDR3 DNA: TGTGCCAGCAGCTTTAGCGGAGTCTACAATGAGCAGTTCTTC. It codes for CASSFSGVYNEQFF.